Sequencing of this TCR beta chain was carried out in a study of T cell repertoires in cytomegalovirus infection. Study-wide context: Matching HLA type, along with CMV infection, was indicated by public TCR beta signatures.

TCRdb called the reads again in MiXCR, with one record for every CDR3 protein. The table has 450,000 to 550,000 distinct CDR3 sequences, about 15% seen once. J gave up 3 bases and V 4 bases, and 3 bases lay outside the gene matches. CDR3 size: 13 residues. Germline V gives CDR1 LGHNA, CDR2 YNFKEQ. This sequence joins TRBV4-2 and TRBJ2-7; 7 bases map to TRBD2. The origin of this receptor is a human donor in good health (CMV status not recorded). Some clones in this sample may be carry-over from other donors' samples. Sequenced: CD8+ T cells from PBMCs. CDR3 coding DNA: TGTGCCAGCAGCCGCGGGAGCGGCTACGAGCAGTACTTC. It codes for CASSRGSGYEQYF.